One sample yielded the 5 T cell receptor beta chains listed below, sequenced in a study of cytotoxic CD8 clonotypes in ibrutinib-treated CLL. TCRdb's table, derived via immunoSEQ multiplex PCR, lists solely in-frame clones and lacks some. This sample has around 76,000 clones; over 80% occur once, and the top ten carry about 39%. The material was PBMCs, obtained after 24 months of ibrutinib treatment. The receptors shown here come from a human donor with chronic lymphocytic leukemia.

This chain uses TRBV28 with TRBJ2-7, with TRBD2 identical over 11 bases. The CDR3 is 16 residues long. Germline V gene lookup returns CDR1 MDHEN and CDR2 SYDVKM. Trimming at V came to 7 bases and at J to 0 bases, leaving 8 bases not matched to a gene. Written as DNA, the CDR3 is TGTGCCAGCAAGCCTAGCGGGAGGCCAAGCTCCTACGAGCAGTACTTC. It encodes CASKPSGRPSSYEQYF.

J is TRBJ2-1 and V is TRBV29-1; D remains unclear. Per the germline V gene, CDR1 is SQVTM and CDR2 is ANQGSEA. The CDR3 contains 13 residues. V lost 3 bases to trimming and J lost 9 bases, with 15 bases between them. The CDR3, as DNA: TGCAGCGTTGAGTATGCGAATGTAATTGAGCAGTTCTTC. It yields the protein CSVEYANVIEQFF.

The chain employs TRBV4-1 and TRBJ2-7; 12 positions agree with TRBD1. The germline V gene encodes CDR1 MGHRA and CDR2 YSYEKL. This CDR3 comprises 20 residues. Unmatched junction bases numbered 20, after V lost 1 base and J lost 7 bases. The CDR3 DNA sequence: TGCGCCAGCAGCCAAGCATCTCGGGGACAGGGGGCCCCCAAATTGGGGGAGCAGTACTTC. Amino acid sequence: CASSQASRGQGAPKLGEQYF.

The rearrangement links TRBV4-1 to TRBJ2-6, with D possibly being TRBD2 (6 bases). Germline loops: CDR1 MGHRA, CDR2 YSYEKL. Trimming took 0 bases from V and 2 from J, leaving 11 bases between them. The CDR3 loop spans 17 amino acids. CDR3 loop: CASSQERGVAGANVLTF. CDR3 DNA sequence: TGCGCCAGCAGCCAAGAGCGGGGCGTGGCTGGGGCCAACGTCCTGACTTTC.

The chain recombines TRBV5-1 with TRBJ1-5; possible D gene TRBD1, 5 bases. V lost 10 bases, J lost 7 bases, and 21 bases lay in between. The CDR3 length is 14 residues. The V gene's germline CDR1 is SGHRS and CDR2 YFSETQ. Written as DNA, the CDR3 is TGCGCCTCAAAAACGGGGGAGAAGGAGCAGCCCCAGCATTTT. Translated: CASKTGEKEQPQHF.